This TCR beta chain was recorded in a study of shared clonotypes between healthy human individuals. Only in-frame clones appear in the TCRdb table, and some are missing; sequencing was by immunoSEQ multiplex PCR. The profile covers roughly 490,000 clones, with 76% appearing a single time and over 10% taken by the ten largest. V lost 5 bases, J lost 0 bases, and 8 bases lay in between. The CDR3 length is 14 residues. Germline CDR1 reads LNHDA; CDR2 reads SQIVND (reference sequence). On this clone: This CDR3 is missing its conserved last phenylalanine or tryptophan, likely due to a read error.

Donors were Caucasian adults residing in Nashville, Tennessee, USA. Genomic DNA of unsorted samples came from around 90 million PBMCs. The J gene is TRBJ1-3, the V gene TRBV19, with D maybe TRBD1 (5 bases). This sequence originates from a woman between 40 and 55 years old in good health. Some clones in this sample may be carry-over from other donors' samples. Sequencing was done on a sample of PBMCs. The CDR3 loop is CASSPGSSGNTIYL. The CDR3 DNA reads as TGTGCCAGTAGTCCAGGGAGCTCTGGAAACACCATATATCTT.